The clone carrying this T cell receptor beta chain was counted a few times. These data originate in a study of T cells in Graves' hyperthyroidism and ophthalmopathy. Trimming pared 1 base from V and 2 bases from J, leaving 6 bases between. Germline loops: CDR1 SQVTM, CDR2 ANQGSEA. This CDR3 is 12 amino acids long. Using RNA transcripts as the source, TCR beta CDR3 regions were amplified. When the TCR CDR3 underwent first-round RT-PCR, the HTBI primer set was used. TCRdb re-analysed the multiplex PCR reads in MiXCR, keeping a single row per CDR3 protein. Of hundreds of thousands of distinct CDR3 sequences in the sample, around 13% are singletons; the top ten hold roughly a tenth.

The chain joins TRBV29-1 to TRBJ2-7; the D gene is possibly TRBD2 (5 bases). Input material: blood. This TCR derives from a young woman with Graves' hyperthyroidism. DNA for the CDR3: TGCAGCGTTGAAGTGGGAGCCTACGAGCAGTACTTC. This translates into CSVEVGAYEQYF.